This T cell receptor beta chain was obtained from a study of shared clonotypes between healthy human individuals. Per the germline V gene, CDR1 is SGHVS and CDR2 is FQNEAQ. This CDR3 is 14 amino acids long. V lost 10 bases, J lost 7 bases, and 15 bases stayed unmatched. CD4+ cells were split into CD45RA+ naive and CD45RA-negative memory subsets. Profiling relied on immunoSEQ multiplex PCR, and the TCRdb table lists in-frame clones only, not all of them. There are around 600,000 clones in the sample; around 97% occur only once, and approximately 0.057% lies in the top ten. The sequencing input was naive CD4+ T cells sorted from blood. Stated subset: CD45RA+ positively selected. The chain links TRBV7-8 to TRBJ2-7; 8 bases agree with TRBD1. The sequence derives from a woman younger than 45 in good health. The CDR3 DNA is TGTGCCACCCAAACGGGACAGGTAACTCTGGAGCAGTACTTC. Translating it yields CATQTGQVTLEQYF. The whole variable domain, remainder taken from reference TRBV7-8 and TRBJ2-7, is GAGVSQSPRYKVAKRGQDVALRCDPISGHVSLFWYQQALGQGPEFLTYFQNEAQLDKSGLPSDRFFAERPEGSVSTLKIQRTQQEDSAVYLCATQTGQVTLEQYFGPGTRLTVT.